Listed here is a single TCR beta chain. This record belongs to a study of blood T cell repertoires in COVID-19. The V gene lost 0 bases and the J gene lost 1 base, with 13 bases spanning the gap. The germline gives CDR1 MGHRA, CDR2 YSYEKL. This CDR3 comprises 16 residues. TCRdb keeps only in-frame clones here, not all; method: immunoSEQ multiplex PCR. The repertoire holds 300,000 to 400,000 clones, with under 90% as singletons. This chain uses TRBV4-1 with TRBJ2-7; D possibly corresponds to TRBD1 (6 bases). The sample comprised PBMCs or T cells enriched from blood (not recorded which). This receptor was obtained from a man in his sixties who had recovered from COVID-19. CDR3 sequence: CASSQDRTRGSYEQYF. In DNA form, the CDR3 reads TGCGCCAGCAGCCAAGATCGGACCAGGGGATCCTACGAGCAGTACTTC.